The clone carrying this T cell receptor beta chain occurred once. Its specificity is not known. This may arise from a read error, as a much more abundant clone is one base away. Per germline, CDR1 GTSNPN and CDR2 SVGIG (reference sequence). V lost 0 bases and J lost 8, with 10 bases in between. The CDR3 is 13 amino acids. Each CDR3 protein is one row after TCRdb ran MiXCR on the 5' RACE reads. The sample carries fewer than 150,000 distinct CDR3 sequences, 7% to 9% recorded once. This sample was included in a study of T cells after yellow fever vaccination. Study in general: With SMART-Seq v4 Ultra Low Input, the fractions containing low cell numbers were prepared. Study conclusions and caveats: A large majority of primary-vaccination clones showed up again after the booster (around 96% CD4, roughly 91% CD8).

J is TRBJ2-2 and V is TRBV30; D is unresolved. This receptor was taken from a man aged 30 to 39 who received the YFV17D yellow fever vaccine. Specimen: CD4+ T cells sorted from PBMCs, collected 5 days after the yellow fever booster vaccination. The CDR3 loop reads CAWSVSGLGELFF. DNA of the CDR3: TGTGCCTGGAGTGTAAGTGGGTTGGGGGAGCTGTTTTTT.